The 5 T cell receptor beta chains below were found in one sample sequenced in a study of blood T cells in healthy people across ages. Together with a sample-barcoded 5' primer, a J-beta primer mix was included in a second PCR lasting about 6 to 11 cycles. From the 5' RACE reads, TCRdb called clonotypes with MiXCR, one entry per CDR3 protein. Counted here are about 970,000 distinct CDR3 sequences, roughly half occurring once; the ten biggest clones make up about 21%. The sample consisted of blood. All receptors derive from a woman between 55 and 75 years old in good health.

The chain couples TRBV30 to TRBJ2-3, with D hard to call. There are 14 residues in the CDR3. V was shortened by 0 bases and J by 0 bases, with 7 bases between the two germline ends. Germline lookup yields CDR1 GTSNPN and CDR2 SVGIG (reference sequence). DNA of the CDR3: TGTGCCTGGAGTGTATCGACTAGCACAGATACGCAGTATTTT. As protein: CAWSVSTSTDTQYF.

The V gene is TRBV5-6, the J gene TRBJ1-1, with a possible D match to TRBD1 (5 bases). The CDR3 extends over 14 amino acids. Per germline, CDR1 SGHDT and CDR2 YYEEEE. V dropped 5 bases and J dropped 1 base, with 12 bases sitting between them. The CDR3 loop reads CASRSGLGNTEAFF. CDR3 bases: TGTGCCAGCAGGTCAGGGTTGGGGAACACTGAAGCTTTCTTT.

The gene calls are TRBV29-1 and TRBJ2-1; possible D gene TRBD1, 6 bases. This CDR3 contains 17 residues. The germline CDR1 and CDR2 sequences are SQVTM and ANQGSEA. V lost 8 bases, J lost 2 bases, and 25 bases lay in between. Here the CDR3 DNA reads TGCAGCCCCCAGGGACACTTGGGAGAAAAAACCTACAATGAGCAGTTCTTC. This translates into CSPQGHLGEKTYNEQFF.

J is TRBJ1-5 and V is TRBV6-5; the D is unclear. There are 13 residues in the CDR3. With 6 bases removed from V and 3 bases from J, the gap between germline ends came to 9 bases. The V gene's germline CDR1 is MNHEY and CDR2 SVGAGI. CDR3 sequence reads: CASRRADNQPQHF. The CDR3 DNA sequence: TGTGCCAGCAGGCGGGCTGACAATCAGCCCCAGCATTTT.

The chain couples TRBV2 to TRBJ2-4; D uncertain. The end of the DNA aligns better with TRBJ2-7, so the J call may be wrong. Per the germline V gene, CDR1 is SNHLY and CDR2 is FYNNEI. The CDR3 length is 13 residues. CDR3 region: CASSEQGTYEQYF. CDR3 DNA sequence: TGTGCCAGCAGTGAACAAGGTACCTACGAGCAGTACTTC.